The rows below give T cell receptor beta chains drawn from one sample of a study of T-cell memory formation after mild COVID-19. In TCRdb, the 5' RACE reads were re-called with MiXCR into one record per CDR3 protein. Seen here are more than 350,000 distinct CDR3 sequences, 15% to 20% observed once, and the top ten hold roughly 21%. Source material: PBMCs or a T cell subset sorted from them (not recorded which). The receptors were gathered from a man between 18 and 29 years old who had mild COVID-19 (a few samples of this study predate the infection). Cell type and time point are not known. The CDR3 runs from the conserved cysteine through the conserved F or W. The order of the fields is D gene, J gene, V gene, clone size, CDR3 protein, CDR3 DNA. A D gene is named only where the DNA matches it firmly. Size is omitted from some rows. Given values are once, few, many or a class for expanded clones.

d_gene: NA
j_gene: TRBJ2-1
v_gene: TRBV3-1
abundance: NA
CDR3aa: CASSPYGVRDEQFF
CDR3nt: TGTGCCAGCAGCCCTTACGGGGTGCGCGATGAGCAGTTCTTC

d_gene: NA
j_gene: TRBJ2-2
v_gene: TRBV5-1
abundance: few
CDR3aa: CASSQPPTGELFF
CDR3nt: TGCGCCAGCAGCCAACCCCCGACCGGGGAGCTGTTTTTT

d_gene: NA
j_gene: TRBJ1-2
v_gene: TRBV7-9
abundance: NA
CDR3aa: CASSFVTAYLARGYTF
CDR3nt: TGTGCCAGCAGCTTTGTTACCGCCTACCTGGCCCGTGGCTACACCTTC

d_gene: TRBD1
j_gene: TRBJ1-1
v_gene: TRBV7-3
abundance: NA
CDR3aa: CASSPDRGRVNTEAFF
CDR3nt: TGTGCCAGCAGCCCAGACAGGGGGCGGGTGAACACTGAAGCTTTCTTT

d_gene: NA
j_gene: TRBJ1-2
v_gene: TRBV20-1
abundance: NA
CDR3aa: CSARSLGGTLYGYTF
CDR3nt: TGCAGTGCTAGGAGCCTGGGGGGGACGCTCTATGGCTACACCTTC

d_gene: NA
j_gene: TRBJ2-3
v_gene: TRBV3-1
abundance: many
CDR3aa: CASSPTVGHTDTQYF
CDR3nt: TGTGCCAGCAGTCCGACAGTGGGTCATACAGATACGCAGTATTTT

d_gene: NA
j_gene: TRBJ1-1
v_gene: TRBV19
abundance: once
CDR3aa: CASSTQGHTEAFF
CDR3nt: TGTGCCAGTAGTACCCAGGGTCACACTGAAGCTTTCTTT

d_gene: NA
j_gene: TRBJ2-5
v_gene: TRBV5-1
abundance: NA
CDR3aa: CASSLGNGQETQYF
CDR3nt: TGCGCCAGCAGCTTGGGAAACGGCCAAGAGACCCAGTACTTC

d_gene: TRBD1
j_gene: TRBJ1-1
v_gene: TRBV5-1
abundance: few
CDR3aa: CASSSPDRPEAFF
CDR3nt: TGCGCCAGCAGCTCTCCGGACAGGCCTGAAGCTTTCTTT

d_gene: TRBD1
j_gene: TRBJ2-3
v_gene: TRBV5-1
abundance: NA
CDR3aa: CASSYRDSEGDTQYF
CDR3nt: TGCGCCAGCAGCTACCGGGACAGTGAGGGAGATACGCAGTATTTT

d_gene: NA
j_gene: TRBJ1-6
v_gene: TRBV20-1
abundance: few
CDR3aa: CSARGHLSPLHF
CDR3nt: TGCAGTGCTAGAGGACACCTATCACCCCTCCACTTT

d_gene: TRBD1
j_gene: TRBJ2-7
v_gene: TRBV29-1
abundance: NA
CDR3aa: CSVTGTATYEQYF
CDR3nt: TGCAGCGTTACCGGGACAGCAACCTACGAGCAGTACTTC

d_gene: NA
j_gene: TRBJ2-1
v_gene: TRBV29-1
abundance: NA
CDR3aa: CSVGLSNEQFF
CDR3nt: TGCAGCGTTGGACTTTCCAATGAGCAGTTCTTC

d_gene: NA
j_gene: TRBJ2-4
v_gene: TRBV28
abundance: many
CDR3aa: CASRPHAVPGNIQYF
CDR3nt: TGTGCCAGCAGACCCCACGCGGTACCTGGAAACATTCAGTACTTC

d_gene: NA
j_gene: TRBJ1-2
v_gene: TRBV7-9
abundance: many
CDR3aa: CASSLGAGSDYGYTF
CDR3nt: TGTGCCAGCAGCTTAGGGGCAGGATCTGACTATGGCTACACCTTC

d_gene: NA
j_gene: TRBJ1-2
v_gene: TRBV6-2/TRBV6-3
abundance: few
CDR3aa: CASSYSRHLYGYTF
CDR3nt: TGTGCCAGCAGTTACTCGAGACACCTCTATGGCTACACCTTC

d_gene: NA
j_gene: TRBJ1-1
v_gene: TRBV7-2
abundance: NA
CDR3aa: CASSLGGGITEAFF
CDR3nt: TGTGCCAGCAGCTTAGGGGGTGGGATCACTGAAGCTTTCTTT

d_gene: TRBD1
j_gene: TRBJ1-1
v_gene: TRBV18
abundance: NA
CDR3aa: CASWQPGGNTEAFF
CDR3nt: TGTGCCAGCTGGCAACCAGGGGGGAACACTGAAGCTTTCTTT